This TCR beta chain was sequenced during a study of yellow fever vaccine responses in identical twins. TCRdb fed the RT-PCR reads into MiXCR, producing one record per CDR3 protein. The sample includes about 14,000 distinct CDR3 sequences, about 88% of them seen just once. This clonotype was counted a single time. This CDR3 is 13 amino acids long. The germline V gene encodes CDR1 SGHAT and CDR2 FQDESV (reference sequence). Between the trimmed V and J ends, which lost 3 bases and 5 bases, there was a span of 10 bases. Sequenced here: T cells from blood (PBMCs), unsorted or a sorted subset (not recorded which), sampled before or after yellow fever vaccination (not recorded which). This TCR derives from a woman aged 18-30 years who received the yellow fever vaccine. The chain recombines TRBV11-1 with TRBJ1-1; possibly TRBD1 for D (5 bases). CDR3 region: CASSFRVQTEAFF. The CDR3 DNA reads TGTGCCAGCAGCTTCAGGGTACAAACTGAAGCTTTCTTT.